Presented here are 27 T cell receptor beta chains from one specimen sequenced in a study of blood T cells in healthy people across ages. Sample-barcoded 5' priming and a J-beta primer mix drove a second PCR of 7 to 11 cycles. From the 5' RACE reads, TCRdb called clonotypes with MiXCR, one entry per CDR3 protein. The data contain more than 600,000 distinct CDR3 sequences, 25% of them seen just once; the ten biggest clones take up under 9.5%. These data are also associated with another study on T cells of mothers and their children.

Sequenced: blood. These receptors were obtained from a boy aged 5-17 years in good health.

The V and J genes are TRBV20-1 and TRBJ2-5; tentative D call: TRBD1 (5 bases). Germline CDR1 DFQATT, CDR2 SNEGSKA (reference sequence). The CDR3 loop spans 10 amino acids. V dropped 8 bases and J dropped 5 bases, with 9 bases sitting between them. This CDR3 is CSRGDETQYF. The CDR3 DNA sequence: TGCAGTAGGGGCGATGAGACCCAGTACTTC.

The DNA of the CDR3 is TGCAGCGTTGGCTTTCTAGCGGGTCGCACAGATACGCAGTATTTT. This codes for CSVGFLAGRTDTQYF. The rearrangement uses TRBV29-1 and TRBJ2-3; the match to TRBD2 covers 8 bases. The CDR3 length is 15 residues. Germline trimming cut 4 bases from V and 1 base from J; bases unmatched to any gene: 7. CDR1 is SQVTM and CDR2 is ANQGSEA in the germline V gene.

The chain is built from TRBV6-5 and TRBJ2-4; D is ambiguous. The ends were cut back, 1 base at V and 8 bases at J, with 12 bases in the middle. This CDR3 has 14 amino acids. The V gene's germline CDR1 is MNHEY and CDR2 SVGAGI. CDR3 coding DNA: TGTGCCAGCAGTTACTTATCTTCTGCGGACATTCAGTACTTC. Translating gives CASSYLSSADIQYF.

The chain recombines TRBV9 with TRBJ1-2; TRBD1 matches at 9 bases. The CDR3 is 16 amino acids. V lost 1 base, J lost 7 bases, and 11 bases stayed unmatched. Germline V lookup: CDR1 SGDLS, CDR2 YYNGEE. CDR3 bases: TGTGCCAGCAGCGTATATCAGGGACAGGGAAGCTTTGGCTACACCTTC. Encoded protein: CASSVYQGQGSFGYTF.

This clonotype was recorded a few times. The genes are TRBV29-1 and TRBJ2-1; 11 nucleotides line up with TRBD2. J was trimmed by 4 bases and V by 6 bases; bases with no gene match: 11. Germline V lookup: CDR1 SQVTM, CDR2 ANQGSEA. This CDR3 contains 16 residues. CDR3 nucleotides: TGCAGCGTACTCGGGGAACTAGCGGGGGTATACAATGAGCAGTTCTTC. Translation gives CSVLGELAGVYNEQFF.

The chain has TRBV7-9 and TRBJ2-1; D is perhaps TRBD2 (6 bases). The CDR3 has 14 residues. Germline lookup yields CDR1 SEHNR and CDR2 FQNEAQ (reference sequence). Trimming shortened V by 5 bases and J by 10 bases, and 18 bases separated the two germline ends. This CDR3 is CASSSRDFPGEQFF. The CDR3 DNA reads TGTGCCAGCAGCAGCCGGGACTTTCCCGGGGAGCAGTTCTTC.

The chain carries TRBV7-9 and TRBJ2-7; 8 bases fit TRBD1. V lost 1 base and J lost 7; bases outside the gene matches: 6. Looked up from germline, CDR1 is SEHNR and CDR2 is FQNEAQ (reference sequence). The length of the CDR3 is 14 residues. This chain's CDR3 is CASSLVTGAGEQYF. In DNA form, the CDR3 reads TGTGCCAGCAGCTTAGTGACAGGGGCCGGGGAGCAGTACTTC.

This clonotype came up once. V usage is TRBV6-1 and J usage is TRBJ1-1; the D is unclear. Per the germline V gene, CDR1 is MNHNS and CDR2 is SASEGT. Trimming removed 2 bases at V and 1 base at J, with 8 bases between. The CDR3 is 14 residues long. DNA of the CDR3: TGTGCCAGCAGTGAAATAACAGAGAACACTGAAGCTTTCTTT. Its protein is CASSEITENTEAFF.

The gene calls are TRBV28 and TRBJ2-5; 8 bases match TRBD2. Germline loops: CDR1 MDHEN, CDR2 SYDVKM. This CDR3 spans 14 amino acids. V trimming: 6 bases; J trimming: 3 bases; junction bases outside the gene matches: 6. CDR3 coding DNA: TGTGCCAGCAGCCCAGGGCGGGGGGAAGAGACCCAGTACTTC. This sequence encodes CASSPGRGEETQYF. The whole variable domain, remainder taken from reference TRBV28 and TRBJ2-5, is DVKVTQSSRYLVKRTGEKVFLECVQDMDHENMFWYRQDPGLGLRLIYFSYDVKMKEKGDIPEGYSVSREKKERFSLILESASTNQTSMYLCASSPGRGEETQYFGPGTRLLVL.

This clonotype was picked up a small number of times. The DNA of the CDR3 is TGTGCCAGCAGCTCAACTACCGGGACAGGGGTTGAGACCCAGTACTTC. This encodes CASSSTTGTGVETQYF. The chain is built from TRBV7-9 and TRBJ2-5; 10 positions match TRBD1. CDR3 length: 16 amino acids. Germline trimming cut 4 bases from V and 5 bases from J; bases unmatched to any gene: 10. Germline assignment: CDR1 SEHNR and CDR2 FQNEAQ (reference sequence).

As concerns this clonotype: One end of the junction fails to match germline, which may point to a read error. The CDR3 nucleotides read TGCGCCAGCAGCCCCTCCAGGGGGTACGAGCAGTACTTC. This sequence encodes CASSPSRGYEQYF. V usage is TRBV12-3 or TRBV12-4 and J usage is TRBJ2-7; 7 bases are a match to TRBD1. The CDR3 length is 13 residues.

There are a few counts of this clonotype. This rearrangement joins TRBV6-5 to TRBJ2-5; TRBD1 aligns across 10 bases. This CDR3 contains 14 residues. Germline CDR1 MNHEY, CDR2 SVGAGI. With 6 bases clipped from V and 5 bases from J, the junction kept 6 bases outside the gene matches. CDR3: CASRRGTGAETQYF. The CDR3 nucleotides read TGTGCCAGCAGACGAGGGACAGGGGCTGAGACCCAGTACTTC.

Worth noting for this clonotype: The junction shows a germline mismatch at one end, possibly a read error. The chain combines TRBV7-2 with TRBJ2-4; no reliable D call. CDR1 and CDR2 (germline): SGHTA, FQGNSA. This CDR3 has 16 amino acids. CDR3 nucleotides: TGTGCCGGCAGCTTATGTCCCCATTGTATGGGGAACATTCAGTACTTC. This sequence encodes CAGSLCPHCMGNIQYF.

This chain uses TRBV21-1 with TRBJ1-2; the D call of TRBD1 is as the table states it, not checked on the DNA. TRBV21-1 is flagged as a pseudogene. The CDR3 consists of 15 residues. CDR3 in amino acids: CASIVIGVLNYGYTF. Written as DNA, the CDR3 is TGTGCCAGCATCGTCATAGGGGTACTCAACTATGGCTACACCTTC.

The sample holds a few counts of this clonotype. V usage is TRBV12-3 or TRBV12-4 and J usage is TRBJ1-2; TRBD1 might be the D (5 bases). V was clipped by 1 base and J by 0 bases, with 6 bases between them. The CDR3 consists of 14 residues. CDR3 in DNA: TGTGCCAGCAGTTTAGGGACAACTAACTATGGCTACACCTTC. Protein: CASSLGTTNYGYTF.

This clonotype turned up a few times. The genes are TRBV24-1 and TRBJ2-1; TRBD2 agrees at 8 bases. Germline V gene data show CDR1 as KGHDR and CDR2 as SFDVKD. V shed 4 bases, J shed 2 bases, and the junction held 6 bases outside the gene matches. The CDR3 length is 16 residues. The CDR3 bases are TGTGCCACCAGTGACCCGGGACTAGAGGCCTACAATGAGCAGTTCTTC. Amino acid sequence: CATSDPGLEAYNEQFF.

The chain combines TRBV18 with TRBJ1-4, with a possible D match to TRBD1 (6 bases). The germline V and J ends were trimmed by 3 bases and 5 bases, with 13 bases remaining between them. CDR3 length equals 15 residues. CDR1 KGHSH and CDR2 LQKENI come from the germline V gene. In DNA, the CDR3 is TGTGCCAGCTCACCTTGGAGGGACAACAATGAAAAACTGTTTTTT. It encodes CASSPWRDNNEKLFF.

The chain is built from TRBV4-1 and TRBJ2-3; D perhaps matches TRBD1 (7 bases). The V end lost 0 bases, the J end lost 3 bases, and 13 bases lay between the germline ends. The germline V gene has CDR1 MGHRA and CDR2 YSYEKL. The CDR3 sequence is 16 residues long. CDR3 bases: TGCGCCAGCAGCCAAGATGAACAGGGGAGGACAGATACGCAGTATTTT. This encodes CASSQDEQGRTDTQYF.

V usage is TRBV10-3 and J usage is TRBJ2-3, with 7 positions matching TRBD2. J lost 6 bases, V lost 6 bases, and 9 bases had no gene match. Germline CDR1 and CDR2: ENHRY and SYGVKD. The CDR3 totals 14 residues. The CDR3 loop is CAIRDSREVDTQYF. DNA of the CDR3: TGTGCCATCAGGGACTCCCGGGAGGTGGATACGCAGTATTTT.

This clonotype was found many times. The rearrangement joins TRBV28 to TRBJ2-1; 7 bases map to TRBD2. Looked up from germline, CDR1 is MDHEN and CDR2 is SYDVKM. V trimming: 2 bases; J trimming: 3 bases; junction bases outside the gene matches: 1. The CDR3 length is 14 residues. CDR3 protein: CASSLTGGYNEQFF. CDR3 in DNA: TGTGCCAGCAGTTTAACGGGAGGCTACAATGAGCAGTTCTTC.

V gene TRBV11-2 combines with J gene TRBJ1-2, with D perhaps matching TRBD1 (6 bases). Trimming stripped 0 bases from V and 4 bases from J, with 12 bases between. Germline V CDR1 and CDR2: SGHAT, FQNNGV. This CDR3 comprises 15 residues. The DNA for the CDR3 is TGTGCCAGCAGCTTAGATGAGGGGGGAATCTATGGCTACACCTTC. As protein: CASSLDEGGIYGYTF.

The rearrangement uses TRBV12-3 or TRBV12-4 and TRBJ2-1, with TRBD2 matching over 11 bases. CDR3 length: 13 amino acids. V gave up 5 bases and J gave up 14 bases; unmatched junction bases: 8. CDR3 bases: TGTGCCAGCAGTCAACTAGCGGGGGTGTTGAAGTTCTTC. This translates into CASSQLAGVLKFF.

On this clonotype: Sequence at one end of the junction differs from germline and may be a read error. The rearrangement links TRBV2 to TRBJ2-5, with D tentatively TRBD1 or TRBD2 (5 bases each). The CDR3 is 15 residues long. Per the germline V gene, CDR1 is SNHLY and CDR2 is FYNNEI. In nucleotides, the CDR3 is TGTGCCAGCAGTGATTGGGGGTCTTCCTACAATGAGCAGTCCTTC. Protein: CASSDWGSSYNEQSF.

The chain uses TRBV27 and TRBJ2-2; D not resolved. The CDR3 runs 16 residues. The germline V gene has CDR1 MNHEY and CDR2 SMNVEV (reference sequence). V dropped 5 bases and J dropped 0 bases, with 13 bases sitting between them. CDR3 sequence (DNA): TGTGCCAGCAGTGGGCTTGGGCCTACGAACACCGGGGAGCTGTTTTTT. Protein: CASSGLGPTNTGELFF.

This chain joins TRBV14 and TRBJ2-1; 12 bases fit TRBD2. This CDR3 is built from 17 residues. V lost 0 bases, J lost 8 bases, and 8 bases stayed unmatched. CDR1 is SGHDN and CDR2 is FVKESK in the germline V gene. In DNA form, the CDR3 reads TGTGCCAGCAGCCAAGATAGGTGGACTAGCGGGGACGATGAGCAGTTCTTC. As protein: CASSQDRWTSGDDEQFF. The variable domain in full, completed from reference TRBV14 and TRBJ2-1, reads EAGVTQFPSHSVIEKGQTVTLRCDPISGHDNLYWYRRVMGKEIKFLLHFVKESKQDESGMPNNRFLAERTGGTYSTLKVQPAELEDSGVYFCASSQDRWTSGDDEQFFGPGTRLTVL.

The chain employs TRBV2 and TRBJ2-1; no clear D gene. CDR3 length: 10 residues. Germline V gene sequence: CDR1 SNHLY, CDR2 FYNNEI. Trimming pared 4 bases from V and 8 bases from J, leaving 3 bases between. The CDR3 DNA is TGTGCCAGCAGTGGCGATGAGCAGTTCTTC. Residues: CASSGDEQFF.

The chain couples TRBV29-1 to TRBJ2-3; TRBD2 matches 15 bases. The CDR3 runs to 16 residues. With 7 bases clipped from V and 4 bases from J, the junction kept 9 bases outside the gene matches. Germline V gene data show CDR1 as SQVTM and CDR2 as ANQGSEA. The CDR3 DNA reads TGCAGCGGGACAGCCGGACTAGCGGGGGGGCCAGATACGCAGTATTTT. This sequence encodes CSGTAGLAGGPDTQYF.